This T cell receptor beta chain appears in the sequencing data of a study of T cells in Graves' hyperthyroidism and ophthalmopathy (dated by TCRdb to between 2019 and 2020). Regarding the complete study: Peripheral blood samples were taken at the time of initial diagnosis, prior to any treatment. Prospective prediction of ophthalmopathy was tested in an independent validation cohort of 18 to 20 hyperthyroidism patients and 15 to 17 patients who later progressed to ophthalmopathy. After blood sampling, hyperthyroidism patients were treated with methimazole at a starting dose of 30 mg daily, and ophthalmopathy patients were treated with high-dose intravenous methylprednisolone. According to the paper, TCR Vbeta CDR3 sequencing was carried out on 135 peripheral blood samples, which came from more than 40 ophthalmopathy, about 75 hyperthyroidism and approximately 17 progressor patients. For training and testing, the 100 or so patients in the discovery cohort were randomly divided in a 7:3 ratio. To identify TCR V-J signatures that set the groups apart, the researchers used a discovery cohort of about a hundred patients, made up of about 44 with Graves' ophthalmopathy and some 55 with stable Graves' hyperthyroidism. The study also compared thyroid tissue and blood T-cell repertoires from several Graves' hyperthyroidism patients.

The CDR3 covers 12 residues, taking in both the cysteine and the phenylalanine. This entry keeps only the CDR3 DNA: 36 bases, framed from base 1. Trimming removed 5 bases from V and 4 bases from J, leaving 11 bases between the germline ends. Sequences GTSNPN (CDR1) and SVGIG (CDR2) are obtained from the germline V gene (reference sequence). TCR beta CDR3 regions were amplified from RNA transcripts. The TCR CDR3 was subjected to a first round of RT-PCR using the HTBI primer set and the Qiagen OneStep RT-PCR kit. Libraries were constructed in a second round of multiplex PCR, after which size selection and purification were carried out. Libraries were sequenced paired-end with 100 bp reads on an Illumina HiSeq2000. For the original study's pipeline: SOAPnuke was used to process the raw data, with reads discarded if the reads contained adapters or uncalled bases, had a mean Phred below 15, or lacked an exact constant-primer or identifier match. High-quality paired reads were merged with COPE v1.2.5, and unique nucleotide sequences were defined as clonotypes. Clonotypes were aligned to IMGT TRBV, TRBD and TRBJ reference segments using MiTCR v1.1. The analysis was restricted to V-J combinations with a frequency above 0.0001, which together covered 99% to 99.2% of the repertoires. The TCS score was defined as F50 (clonal expansion) divided by E x V (chaos), with BLOSUM62-based TCRdist calculated between CDR3 peptides within each V-J. Welch's t-statistics and random forest reduced 500 to 650 V-J features to some 14, which were used in a naive Bayes classifier (R e1071). The public reads were run again by TCRdb, first through fastp at Q25 and then through MiXCR, and only productive beta chains were kept. Entries are consolidated by CDR3 protein sequence, retaining the most common genes and DNA. TCRdb assigned the V and J calls; the authors' analysis was not used. For this sample there are roughly 550,000 distinct CDR3 sequences; 16% appear just once. The top ten clones comprise roughly 29% of the sample.

Ophthalmopathy patients had moderately to severely active disease, Clinical Activity Score of at least 3, NOSPECS grade of at least 4, and duration under 3 months. The study excluded patients with uncontrolled infections, other autoimmune diseases, pregnancy or lactation. Diagnoses relied on clinical symptoms, serum thyroxine and TRAb, thyroid ultrasound and orbital computed tomography. PBMCs were separated from about 10 ml of fresh peripheral blood using Ficoll-Paque density gradient centrifugation. Trizol reagent was used to extract total RNA, and RNA quality was then checked on an Agilent 2100 Bioanalyzer. What the authors observed across the whole study: Ophthalmopathy was separated from stable hyperthyroidism by a 13 V-J signature model, with approximately 89% sensitivity and 81% to 83% specificity obtained in cross-validation and 80%/75% obtained in testing. In validation, progression to ophthalmopathy was predicted by the model with nearly 71% sensitivity and under 85% specificity, a median of 6.5 months before onset. Blood samples also contained most of the expanded thyroid clonotypes (frequency above 0.001), which suggests that blood repertoires may reflect thyroid immune responses. Sample size was not statistically predetermined, and investigators were not blinded to group allocation.

About this clonotype itself: Which antigen it targets is not known. The record has no base qualities; no much larger clone is one base away.

The source is a woman in her twenties or thirties with Graves' ophthalmopathy. Recombination joined TRBV30 with TRBJ2-5; the D segment is perhaps TRBD1 or TRBD2, each sharing 5 matched bases. Sequencing was performed on blood. The encoded CDR3 is CAWSRDVETQYF. The nucleotide sequence is given as TGTGCCTGGTCCCGGGACGTAGAGACCCAGTACTTC.